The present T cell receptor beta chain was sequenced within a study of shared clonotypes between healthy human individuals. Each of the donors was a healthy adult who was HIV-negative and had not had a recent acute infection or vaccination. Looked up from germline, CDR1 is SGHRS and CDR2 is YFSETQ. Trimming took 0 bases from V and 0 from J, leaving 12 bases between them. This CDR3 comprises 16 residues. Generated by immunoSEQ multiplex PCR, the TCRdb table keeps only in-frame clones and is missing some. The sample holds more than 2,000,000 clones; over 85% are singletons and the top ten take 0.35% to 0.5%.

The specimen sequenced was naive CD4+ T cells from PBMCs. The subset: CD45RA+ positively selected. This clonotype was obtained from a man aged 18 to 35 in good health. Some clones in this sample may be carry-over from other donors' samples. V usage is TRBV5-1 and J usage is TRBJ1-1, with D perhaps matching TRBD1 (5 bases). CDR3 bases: TGCGCCAGCAGCTTGGTGAGTCCAGGGTTGAACACTGAAGCTTTCTTT. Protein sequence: CASSLVSPGLNTEAFF.